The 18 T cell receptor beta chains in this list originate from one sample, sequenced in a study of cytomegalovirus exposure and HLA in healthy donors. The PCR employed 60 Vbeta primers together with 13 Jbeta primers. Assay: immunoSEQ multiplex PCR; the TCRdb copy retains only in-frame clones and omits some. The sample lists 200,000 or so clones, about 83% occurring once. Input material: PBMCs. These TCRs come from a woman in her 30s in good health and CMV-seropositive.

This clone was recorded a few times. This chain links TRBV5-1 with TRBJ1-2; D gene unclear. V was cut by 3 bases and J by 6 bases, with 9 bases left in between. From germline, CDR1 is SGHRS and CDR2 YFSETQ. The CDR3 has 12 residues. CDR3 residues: CASSYSEDGYTF. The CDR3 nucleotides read TGCGCCAGCAGCTACAGTGAAGATGGCTACACCTTC.

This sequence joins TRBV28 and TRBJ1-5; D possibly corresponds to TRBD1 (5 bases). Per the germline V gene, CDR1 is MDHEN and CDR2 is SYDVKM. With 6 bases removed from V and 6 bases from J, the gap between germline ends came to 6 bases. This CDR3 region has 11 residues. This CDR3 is CASRDIQPQHF. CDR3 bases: TGTGCCAGCAGGGACATTCAGCCCCAGCATTTT.

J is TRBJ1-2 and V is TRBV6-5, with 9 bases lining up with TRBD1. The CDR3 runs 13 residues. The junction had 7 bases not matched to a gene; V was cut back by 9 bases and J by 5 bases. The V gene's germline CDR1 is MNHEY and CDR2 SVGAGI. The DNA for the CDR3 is TGTGCCAGTATACCGGGACAGGGTTATGGCTACACCTTC. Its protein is CASIPGQGYGYTF.

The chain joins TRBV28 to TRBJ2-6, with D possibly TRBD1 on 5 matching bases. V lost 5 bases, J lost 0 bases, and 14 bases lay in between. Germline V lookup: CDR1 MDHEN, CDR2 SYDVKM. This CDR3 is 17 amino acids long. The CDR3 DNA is TGTGCCAGCAGTCCCATCGTGGGGCGCTCTGGGGCCAACGTCCTGACTTTC. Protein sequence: CASSPIVGRSGANVLTF.

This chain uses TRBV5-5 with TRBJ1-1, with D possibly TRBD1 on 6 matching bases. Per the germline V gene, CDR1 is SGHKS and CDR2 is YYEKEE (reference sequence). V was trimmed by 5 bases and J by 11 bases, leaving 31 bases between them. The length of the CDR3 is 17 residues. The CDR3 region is CASSQQGGTALGRGAFF. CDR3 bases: TGTGCCAGCAGTCAACAAGGTGGTACAGCATTAGGTAGGGGGGCTTTCTTT.

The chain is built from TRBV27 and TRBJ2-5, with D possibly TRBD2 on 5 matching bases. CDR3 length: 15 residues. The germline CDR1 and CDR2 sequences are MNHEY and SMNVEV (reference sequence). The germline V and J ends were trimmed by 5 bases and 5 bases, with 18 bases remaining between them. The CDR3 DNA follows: TGTGCCAGCAGTCTCCCCCCGGGGTCGCGGGAGACCCAGTACTTC. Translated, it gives CASSLPPGSRETQYF.

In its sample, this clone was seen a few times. The CDR3 DNA is TGTGCCAGCAGCCAAGAGCCGGACAGGCTGAATCAGCCCCAGCATTTT. Translated, it gives CASSQEPDRLNQPQHF. The V and J genes are TRBV7-8 and TRBJ1-5, with TRBD1 matching 7 bases. J gave up 4 bases and V 5 bases, and 11 bases lay outside the gene matches. The CDR3 contains 16 residues. CDR1 and CDR2 (germline): SGHVS, FQNEAQ.

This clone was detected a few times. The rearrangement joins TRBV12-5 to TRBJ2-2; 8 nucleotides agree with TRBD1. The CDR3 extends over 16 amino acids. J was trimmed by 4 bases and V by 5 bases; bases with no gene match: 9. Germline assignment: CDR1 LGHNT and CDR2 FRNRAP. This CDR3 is CASGSERQGTTGELFF. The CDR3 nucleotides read TGTGCTAGTGGTAGCGAAAGACAGGGGACCACCGGGGAGCTGTTTTTT.

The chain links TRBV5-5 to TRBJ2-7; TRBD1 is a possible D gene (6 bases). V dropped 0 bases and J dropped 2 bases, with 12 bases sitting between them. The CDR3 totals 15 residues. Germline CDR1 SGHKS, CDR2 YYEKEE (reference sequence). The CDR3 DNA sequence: TGTGCCAGCAGCTTGGAAGGGACACTTGCCTACGAGCAGTACTTC. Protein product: CASSLEGTLAYEQYF.

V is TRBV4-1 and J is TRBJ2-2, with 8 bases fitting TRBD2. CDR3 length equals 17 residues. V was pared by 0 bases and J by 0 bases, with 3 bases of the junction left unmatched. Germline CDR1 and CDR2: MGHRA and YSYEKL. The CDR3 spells CASSQDSGGANTGELFF. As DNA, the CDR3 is TGCGCCAGCAGCCAAGACTCGGGGGGGGCGAACACCGGGGAGCTGTTTTTT.

The CDR3 loop reads CASREGGRGEETQYF. The CDR3 DNA reads as TGTGCCAGCAGGGAGGGCGGCAGAGGGGAGGAGACCCAGTACTTC. The chain combines TRBV27 with TRBJ2-5; D is possibly TRBD2 (6 bases). The CDR3 runs 15 residues. The V gene's germline CDR1 is MNHEY and CDR2 SMNVEV (reference sequence). The V end lost 6 bases, the J end lost 5 bases, and 19 bases lay between the germline ends.

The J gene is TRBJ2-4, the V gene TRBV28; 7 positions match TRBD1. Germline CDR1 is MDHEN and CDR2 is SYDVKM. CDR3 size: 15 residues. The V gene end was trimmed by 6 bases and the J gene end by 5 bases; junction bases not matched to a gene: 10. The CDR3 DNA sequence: TGTGCCAGCAGGGTTCTAGGGGGCTTAGAAAACATTCAGTACTTC. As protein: CASRVLGGLENIQYF.

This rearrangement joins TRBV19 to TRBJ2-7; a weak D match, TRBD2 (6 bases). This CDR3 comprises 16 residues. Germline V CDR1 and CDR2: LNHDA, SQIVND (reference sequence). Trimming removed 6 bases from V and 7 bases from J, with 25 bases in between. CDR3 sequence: CASRPMGGRGAREQYF. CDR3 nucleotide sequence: TGTGCCAGTAGGCCCATGGGGGGAAGAGGAGCGAGAGAGCAGTACTTC.

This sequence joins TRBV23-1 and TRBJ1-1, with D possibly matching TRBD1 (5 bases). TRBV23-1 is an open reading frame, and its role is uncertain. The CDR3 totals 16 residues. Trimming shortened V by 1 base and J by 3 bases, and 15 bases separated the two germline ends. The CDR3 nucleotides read TGCGCCAGCAGTCAATTACGCGACAGTTTCGACACTGAAGCTTTCTTT. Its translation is CASSQLRDSFDTEAFF.

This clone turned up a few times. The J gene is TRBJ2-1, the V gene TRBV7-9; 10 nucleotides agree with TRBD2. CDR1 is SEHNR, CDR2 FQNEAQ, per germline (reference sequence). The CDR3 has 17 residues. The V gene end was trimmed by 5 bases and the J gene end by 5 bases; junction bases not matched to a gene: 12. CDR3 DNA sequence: TGTGCCAGCAGCCTGCGGTTAGCGGGAGGCAGGAACAATGAGCAGTTCTTC. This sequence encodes CASSLRLAGGRNNEQFF.

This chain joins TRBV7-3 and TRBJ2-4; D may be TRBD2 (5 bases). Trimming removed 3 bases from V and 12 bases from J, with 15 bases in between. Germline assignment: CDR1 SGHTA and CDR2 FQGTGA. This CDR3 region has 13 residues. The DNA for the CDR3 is TGTGCCAGCAGCTTTGAACCGGGGTTGGATCAGTACTTC. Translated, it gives CASSFEPGLDQYF.

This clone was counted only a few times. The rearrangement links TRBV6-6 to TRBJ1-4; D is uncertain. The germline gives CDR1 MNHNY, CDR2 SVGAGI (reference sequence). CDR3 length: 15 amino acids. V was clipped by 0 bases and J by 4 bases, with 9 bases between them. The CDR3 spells CASSYSWSVNEKLFF. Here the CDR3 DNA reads TGTGCCAGCAGTTACTCCTGGTCAGTTAATGAAAAACTGTTTTTT.

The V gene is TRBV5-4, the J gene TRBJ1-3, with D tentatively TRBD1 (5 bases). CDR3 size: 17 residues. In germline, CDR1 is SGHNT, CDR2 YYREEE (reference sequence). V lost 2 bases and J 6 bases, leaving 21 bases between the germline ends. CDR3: CASSLFHDLGTLNTIYF. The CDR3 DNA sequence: TGTGCCAGCAGCTTATTCCACGATTTGGGGACTTTAAACACCATATATTTT.